This TCR beta chain was documented in a study of a mutant IDH1 vaccine in newly diagnosed glioma. About the study: Former treatment meant radiotherapy, temozolomide, or both; the majority had gotten both.

Noted time point: week 23, last vaccination. Doses of 300 ug of mutant IDH1 20-mer peptide were given with topical imiquimod. Data came from immunoSEQ multiplex PCR; TCRdb stores just in-frame clones and leaves some out. The table includes about 55,000 clones, roughly 80% detected once. CDR1 and CDR2 from the germline V gene are ENHRY and SYGVKD. Trimming removed 3 bases from V and 0 bases from J, with 6 bases in between. The CDR3 consists of 14 residues. In the case of this clone: Its antigen is not known.

This chain joins TRBV10-3 and TRBJ1-3; D uncertain. The origin of this receptor is a man aged 35-49 years with glioma. Material: PBMCs, obtained from a glioma patient whose treatment included an IDH1 peptide vaccine. The CDR3 spells CAISDGSSGNTIYF. For the CDR3, the DNA is TGTGCCATCAGTGATGGTTCCTCTGGAAACACCATATATTTT.